This TCR beta chain is from a study of CXCR3-negative and CXCR3-positive naive CD8 T cells. Whole-study findings and limits: Comparably high diversity marked both naive subsets, whereas memory CD8+ cells had much lower diversity. Naive cells that were CXCR3-positive had more hydrophobic TRB CDR3s (compared with CXCR3-negative naive cells).

The CDR3 is 14 amino acids. Germline V gene lookup returns CDR1 SGHTA and CDR2 FQGNSA. Researchers sorted about 320,000 cells of each CD8+ T cell subset in triplicate. By phenotype, naive CD8+ T cells were CD45RO-CCR7+CD27+CD95-. Turning to this clonotype: Its antigen remains unknown.

The TRB libraries of cDNA were built by UMI-labeled 5' RACE. TCRdb reprocessed the 5' RACE reads, with one entry per CDR3 protein and no DNA. The sample table sets out about 50,000 distinct CDR3 sequences. The origin of this receptor is a human donor in good health. Some clones in this sample may be carry-over from other donors' samples. The sequenced sample was naive CXCR3- CD8+ T cells from blood. The subset was: CD45RO-CCR7+CD27+CD95- naive CD8+ T cells lacking CXCR3 (TNR3-). This chain connects TRBV7-2 to TRBJ1-6; TCRdb lists TRBD1, though no DNA is available to test this call. CDR3: CASSAGTGYSPLHF.